These 19 T cell receptor beta chains were sequenced from one sample in a study of T-cell reconstitution after alpha-beta-depleted transplantation in children. Molecular barcoding with unique molecular identifiers was used for the TCRbeta library. TCRdb re-derived calls from the PCR reads in MiXCR, one entry per CDR3 protein. The profile covers fewer than 400,000 distinct CDR3 sequences, with over 20% appearing a single time and 3.5% to 4% taken by the ten largest. The material was PBMCs from the stem cell graft donor, obtained from the stem cell graft. These TCRs come from a human donor who donated a stem cell graft to a child with acute myeloid leukemia.

J is TRBJ2-5 and V is TRBV25-1; D unresolved. The CDR3 covers 15 residues. Germline V gives CDR1 MGHDK, CDR2 SYGVNS. The V end was cut by 0 bases, the J end by 0 bases, with 8 bases between. CDR3: CASSEYEWYQETQYF. CDR3 sequence (DNA): TGTGCCAGCAGTGAATACGAGTGGTACCAAGAGACCCAGTACTTC.

Only a few counts were recorded for this clonotype. The rearrangement joins TRBV5-1 to TRBJ2-7, with TRBD2 matching over 14 bases. J was trimmed by 7 bases and V by 0 bases; bases with no gene match: 9. The germline V gene has CDR1 SGHRS and CDR2 YFSETQ. The CDR3 has 17 amino acids. CDR3 bases: TGCGCCAGCAGCTTGGGACTAGCGGGAGGGCCTCTGGAAGAGCAGTACTTC. Amino acid sequence: CASSLGLAGGPLEEQYF. The full variable domain, in which reference TRBV5-1 and TRBJ2-7 provide the parts outside the CDR3, is KAGVTQTPRYLIKTRGQQVTLSCSPISGHRSVSWYQQTPGQGLQFLFEYFSETQRNKGNFPGRFSGRQFSNSRSEMNVSTLELGDSALYLCASSLGLAGGPLEEQYFGPGTRLTVT.

V gene TRBV20-1 combines with J gene TRBJ2-7; TRBD1 might be the D (5 bases). This CDR3 spans 16 amino acids. Looked up from germline, CDR1 is DFQATT and CDR2 is SNEGSKA (reference sequence). The V end was cut by 0 bases, the J end by 3 bases, with 18 bases between. The CDR3 bases are TGCAGTGCTAGAGAAAGGGCAGGGTTCTCCTACTACGAGCAGTACTTC. Its protein is CSARERAGFSYYEQYF.

The rearrangement joins TRBV29-1 to TRBJ2-7; no clear D gene. The CDR3 covers 13 residues. Trimming took off 4 bases at V and 4 bases at J, with 14 bases between the two ends. In germline, CDR1 is SQVTM, CDR2 ANQGSEA. The CDR3 spells CSVGTRATYEQYF. CDR3 bases: TGCAGCGTTGGAACACGGGCTACGTACGAGCAGTACTTC.

The CDR3 loop is CATSEDDGPGLAGSSYEQYF. The CDR3 coding sequence is TGTGCCACCAGTGAAGACGACGGTCCGGGACTAGCGGGGAGCTCCTACGAGCAGTACTTC. The chain is built from TRBV24-1 and TRBJ2-7; 13 nucleotides agree with TRBD2. The CDR3 is made up of 20 amino acids. Germline CDR1 reads KGHDR; CDR2 reads SFDVKD. Trimming at V came to 4 bases and at J to 0 bases, leaving 14 bases not matched to a gene.

In its sample, this clonotype was seen many times. V is TRBV4-3 and J is TRBJ2-7; D remains unclear. The CDR3 is 13 amino acids. V was clipped by 2 bases and J by 8 bases, with 13 bases between them. Germline V gives CDR1 LGHNA, CDR2 YSLEER. CDR3 nucleotide sequence: TGCGCCAGCAGCCAATTCCGGCAGGACCAGCAGTACTTC. Its protein is CASSQFRQDQQYF.

A few counts support this clonotype. This chain links TRBV6-1 with TRBJ2-1; the D gene is possibly TRBD2 (6 bases). The V gene lost 1 base and the J gene lost 12 bases, with 19 bases spanning the gap. This CDR3 has 15 amino acids. Germline CDR1 reads MNHNS; CDR2 reads SASEGT. CDR3 coding DNA: TGTGCCAGCAGTGAAGTAGGGCTAGCGCCCCGCGGGCAGTTCTTC. Residues: CASSEVGLAPRGQFF.

This clonotype was detected only a few times. The rearrangement uses TRBV20-1 and TRBJ2-1, with D tentatively TRBD2 (5 bases). Per germline, CDR1 DFQATT and CDR2 SNEGSKA (reference sequence). The CDR3 extends over 13 amino acids. The V gene lost 3 bases and the J gene lost 9 bases, with 15 bases spanning the gap. The CDR3 here is CSARAGFGIEQFF. In DNA, the CDR3 is TGCAGTGCTAGGGCGGGTTTTGGCATTGAGCAGTTCTTC.

The chain uses TRBV7-9 and TRBJ2-7; D gene ambiguous. Germline CDR1 reads SEHNR; CDR2 reads FQNEAQ (reference sequence). The CDR3 loop spans 13 amino acids. V was shortened by 4 bases and J by 5 bases, with 12 bases between the two germline ends. CDR3 DNA sequence: TGTGCCAGCAGCTCCGATTTCGTTGACGAGCAGTACTTC. It specifies CASSSDFVDEQYF.

This clonotype has only a few counts. The chain joins TRBV27 to TRBJ2-5, with 10 bases identical to TRBD1. The CDR3 has 15 amino acids. The germline CDR1 and CDR2 sequences are MNHEY and SMNVEV (reference sequence). V shed 4 bases, J shed 5 bases, and the junction held 7 bases outside the gene matches. This CDR3 reads CASSSWTGGGETQYF. The CDR3 region has the DNA TGTGCCAGCAGTTCCTGGACAGGGGGAGGGGAGACCCAGTACTTC.

The chain is built from TRBV28 and TRBJ2-4, with a weak D call TRBD1 (6 bases). CDR1 is MDHEN and CDR2 is SYDVKM in the germline V gene. Trimming took 8 bases from V and 2 from J, leaving 16 bases between them. The CDR3 has 15 amino acids. DNA of the CDR3: TGTGCCAGCTTTGGGCCGACAGGTCCCAAAAACATTCAGTACTTC. Translating it yields CASFGPTGPKNIQYF.

The rearrangement uses TRBV29-1 and TRBJ2-1; tentative D call: TRBD2 (7 bases). The CDR3 has 16 residues. Germline CDR1 is SQVTM and CDR2 is ANQGSEA. V was cut by 4 bases and J by 0 bases, with 16 bases left in between. CDR3 nucleotides: TGCAGCGTTGGCAGGGGAGGGGTCGCCTCCTACAATGAGCAGTTCTTC. This sequence encodes CSVGRGGVASYNEQFF.

The gene calls are TRBV7-8 and TRBJ2-7, with D possibly called TRBD1 or TRBD2 (5 bases each). V was pared by 1 base and J by 0 bases, with 7 bases between. Per germline, CDR1 SGHVS and CDR2 FQNEAQ. CDR3 length: 14 residues. The CDR3 loop is CASSLVGDSYEQYF. In nucleotides, the CDR3 is TGTGCCAGCAGCTTAGTGGGGGACTCCTACGAGCAGTACTTC. The variable domain in full, with the rest retrieved from reference TRBV7-8 and TRBJ2-7, is GAGVSQSPRYKVAKRGQDVALRCDPISGHVSLFWYQQALGQGPEFLTYFQNEAQLDKSGLPSDRFFAERPEGSVSTLKIQRTQQEDSAVYLCASSLVGDSYEQYFGPGTRLTVT.

This chain joins TRBV7-9 and TRBJ1-4; D gene ambiguous. Trimming stripped 5 bases from V and 7 bases from J, with 17 bases between. Looked up from germline, CDR1 is SEHNR and CDR2 is FQNEAQ (reference sequence). The CDR3 has 15 residues. The CDR3 here is CASSLPGSEGEKLFF. CDR3 coding DNA: TGTGCCAGCAGCCTTCCGGGCAGTGAGGGTGAAAAACTGTTTTTT.

This clonotype came up a few times. The rearrangement links TRBV20-1 to TRBJ2-3; D is perhaps TRBD2 (7 bases). V lost 6 bases and J lost 1, with 14 bases in between. Germline V gene sequence: CDR1 DFQATT, CDR2 SNEGSKA (reference sequence). This CDR3 is built from 14 residues. Written as DNA, the CDR3 is TGCAGTGCCGGGGGGCTAGTAGGCACAGATACGCAGTATTTT. Encoded protein: CSAGGLVGTDTQYF.

The rearrangement joins TRBV4-1 to TRBJ2-1; 12 nucleotides line up with TRBD2. Trimming removed 0 bases from V and 2 bases from J; junction bases left unmatched: 8. In germline, CDR1 is MGHRA, CDR2 YSYEKL. This CDR3 region has 19 residues. The CDR3 coding sequence is TGCGCCAGCAGCCAAGACCACTACCTAGCGGGAGGGACCTACAATGAGCAGTTCTTC. This codes for CASSQDHYLAGGTYNEQFF.

This chain connects TRBV5-1 to TRBJ2-2, with TRBD1 identical over 7 bases. This CDR3 is 15 amino acids long. Germline CDR1 and CDR2: SGHRS and YFSETQ. Trimming removed 0 bases from V and 4 bases from J; junction bases left unmatched: 3. The CDR3 region has the DNA TGCGCCAGCAGCTTGGGGACAGGATCCACCGGGGAGCTGTTTTTT. Amino acid sequence: CASSLGTGSTGELFF. Combining the CDR3 with reference TRBV5-1 and TRBJ2-2 gives the whole variable domain KAGVTQTPRYLIKTRGQQVTLSCSPISGHRSVSWYQQTPGQGLQFLFEYFSETQRNKGNFPGRFSGRQFSNSRSEMNVSTLELGDSALYLCASSLGTGSTGELFFGEGSRLTVL.

The table lists this clonotype with a few counts. This chain joins TRBV15 and TRBJ2-2; D may be TRBD2 (7 bases). From germline, CDR1 is LNHNV and CDR2 YYDKDF (reference sequence). V was cut by 4 bases and J by 2 bases, with 14 bases left in between. This CDR3 is built from 16 residues. CDR3 residues: CATSNPPGGNTGELFF. As DNA, the CDR3 is TGTGCCACCAGCAACCCCCCGGGGGGCAACACCGGGGAGCTGTTTTTT.

This clonotype was counted between two and nine times. The chain employs TRBV12-3 or TRBV12-4 and TRBJ2-7, with 12 bases matching TRBD2. V dropped 5 bases and J dropped 7; count of bases not matched to a gene: 6. CDR3 size: 14 residues. CDR3 residues: CASSASGRAGEQYF. Here the CDR3 DNA reads TGTGCCAGCAGTGCTAGCGGGAGGGCCGGAGAGCAGTACTTC.